Given below is one T cell receptor (beta chain) in context. The sample comes from a study of blood T cell repertoires in COVID-19. Background on the study: The United States, Italy and Spain were the sources of the acute and convalescent COVID-19 samples. Sources were T cells, B-cell-depleted T cells, or PBMCs; the material itself was cDNA or gDNA.

In the original analysis: Amplification with reference gene primers provided the estimates of nucleated cell counts. TCRdb's table, derived via immunoSEQ multiplex PCR, lists solely in-frame clones and lacks some. V and J calls and clone size are as listed in that table; D and trimming were resolved from the DNA. The repertoire has some 200,000 clones, around 81% of them found once; the top ten carry 12%. V lost 3 bases, J lost 8 bases, and 8 bases lay in between. Looked up from germline, CDR1 is KGHSH and CDR2 is LQKENI. The CDR3 loop spans 13 amino acids. Enrollment of patients from Seattle took place during active infection, with longitudinal follow-up.

What was sequenced was peripheral blood. This chain links TRBV18 with TRBJ1-6; unclear D gene. This receptor was taken from a woman older than 75 with COVID-19, enrolled during active disease. This CDR3 is CASSPDLDSPLHF. CDR3 DNA sequence: TGTGCCAGCTCACCGGACTTAGATTCACCCCTCCACTTT.